This TCR beta chain is drawn from a study of blood T cell repertoires in COVID-19. This clone was detected only a few times. The data were produced by immunoSEQ multiplex PCR, yet TCRdb's version contains in-frame clones alone and is incomplete. The sample has roughly 290,000 clones, 75% to 90% seen once; the top ten hold under 2.5%. The receptor was derived from a man between 25 and 39 years old who had recovered from COVID-19. Input material: PBMCs or T cells enriched from blood (not recorded which).

The CDR3 sequence: CASSPRALRQPQHF. DNA of the CDR3: TGTGCCAGCAGCCCCCGTGCGTTGAGGCAGCCCCAGCATTTT. The chain has TRBV6-5 and TRBJ1-5, with no clear D. This CDR3 spans 14 amino acids. Trimming cost V 6 bases and J 7 bases, with 16 bases left between them. Germline assignment: CDR1 MNHEY and CDR2 SVGAGI.